This T cell receptor beta chain was identified in a study of persistence of HIV-infected CD4 T cells. About the study: Median time on suppressive ART was 8 to 9 years.

V lost 4 bases, J lost 9 bases, and 16 bases lay in between. The CDR3 consists of 15 residues. Germline values: CDR1 SNHLY, CDR2 FYNNEI. Stimulation used approximately 9.5 ug/mL lysate from CMV-infected fibroblasts. Sorted nonresponding memory CD4+ T cells were CD40L-negative, CD69-negative, CD45RO-high. Stimulated PBMCs had first been depleted of CD8+ T cells. Sequencing used immunoSEQ version 4 in survey mode. Some clones are missing from TCRdb's copy, which holds only in-frame ones; the method was immunoSEQ multiplex PCR. There are fewer than 40,000 clones in the sample; roughly 87% occur only once, and about 6% lies in the top ten. About this clone itself: Its antigen is currently unknown.

Sequences were derived from CD4+ T cells sorted from PBMCs after roughly 20-hour stimulation, sampled from a patient who received antiretroviral therapy. V gene TRBV2 combines with J gene TRBJ1-6; TRBD1 might be the D (5 bases). This receptor was identified in an adult woman with HIV who was CMV-seropositive. The CDR3 region is CASSALQAIASPLHF. Here the CDR3 DNA reads TGTGCCAGCAGTGCCCTACAGGCGATAGCTTCACCCCTCCACTTT.